Described below is a single T cell receptor (beta chain) sequence and its context. Its antigen is not known. The read ends 3 residues shy of where the CDR3 ends; the end is completed using the germline J gene. The record originates from a study of T cells in women clearing cervical HPV infection. Overall study context: Case blood drawn at lesion detection; control blood after infection cleared. Whole-study results and caveats: Cases and controls were distinguished at AUC roughly 0.83 by richness and V genes. TRBV6-7 relative abundance averaged approximately 0.1% in cases and around 0.17% in controls.

V was trimmed by 4 bases and J by 6 bases, leaving 6 bases between them. Per germline, CDR1 MGHRA and CDR2 YSYEKL. The CDR3 runs to 12 residues. The data were produced by immunoSEQ multiplex PCR, yet TCRdb's version contains in-frame clones alone and is incomplete. The repertoire table contains about 20,000 clones. The rearrangement uses TRBV4-1 and TRBJ2-2, with no clear D. The sequence came from a woman between 18 and 70 years old with a cervical HPV16 infection that either progressed to CIN3+ or cleared (not recorded which). The sample taken for sequencing was blood buffy coat. The sequenced CDR3 bases are TGCGCCAGCAGCCTTAAGGCCGGGGAG. It codes for CASSLKAGE. The full CDR3 protein reads CASSLKAGELFF.